The clone carrying this T cell receptor beta chain was seen only a few times. A much bigger clone sits one base away, suggesting this may be a read error. The use of genomic DNA as template underpinned the TCR beta VDJ and CDR3 profiling. TCRdb ran MiXCR on the reads and lists one entry per CDR3 protein. The sample records approximately 300,000 distinct CDR3 sequences, approximately 57% being singletons. In patients chosen for sequencing, flow cytometry had shown CD8+CD57+ cell expansion. Germline V gene data show CDR1 as LGHDT and CDR2 as YNNKEL (reference sequence). The CDR3 runs 14 residues. Losses at the gene ends were 0 bases for V and 3 bases for J; bases not matched to a gene: 2. This specimen belongs to a study of CD8+CD57+ T cells in acquired aplastic anemia.

The receptor was derived from a human donor with aplastic anemia. Source material: sorted CD4+, CD8+, or CD8+CD57+ T cells (not recorded which) from PBMCs. The chain is built from TRBV3-1 and TRBJ2-7; 7 nucleotides align to TRBD2. CDR3 region: CASSQESGGYEQYF. The CDR3, as DNA: TGTGCCAGCAGCCAAGAGTCGGGAGGCTACGAGCAGTACTTC.